The T cell receptor (beta chain) under discussion was sequenced for a study of T cell changes during pregnancy in multiple sclerosis (dated by TCRdb to the late 2010s). For the study in its entirety: In women with multiple sclerosis, the researchers looked at how the T cell repertoire shifted as pregnancy progressed.

The protocol used for the library was the immunoSEQ multiplex PCR assay. Imported from immuneACCESS, the table was reduced by TCRdb to in-frame sequences with V and J called. These copies leave out some clones; in studies compared against another copy, an unresolved V gene accounts for under half, and the cause of the remainder is not known. Counted in this sample were around 70,000 clones; around 90% of them appeared once. 3.5% to 4.5% of the sample lies in the top ten. The CDR3 contains 17 residues, cysteine and phenylalanine counted. The read is trimmed to its CDR3 DNA, 51 bases read in frame from base 1. CDR1 and CDR2 were assigned from the germline V gene as LGHNA and YNFKEQ. V is pruned by 1 base and J by 4 bases, leaving 10 bases of the junction without a gene match. Remarks on this clone: The antigen this receptor binds is unknown. The record has no base qualities; no much larger clone is one base away.

The source material was peripheral blood, sampled after pregnancy. This receptor was taken from a female donor in good health, enrolled as a control in a pregnancy study. The sequence is built from TRBV4-2 and TRBJ2-5; TRBD2 lines up with 9 middle nucleotides. The DNA sequence is given as TGTGCCAGCAGCCAAGCGGGTAGCGGGGGCCGAGGAGAGACCCAGTACTTC. Its product reads: CASSQAGSGGRGETQYF.